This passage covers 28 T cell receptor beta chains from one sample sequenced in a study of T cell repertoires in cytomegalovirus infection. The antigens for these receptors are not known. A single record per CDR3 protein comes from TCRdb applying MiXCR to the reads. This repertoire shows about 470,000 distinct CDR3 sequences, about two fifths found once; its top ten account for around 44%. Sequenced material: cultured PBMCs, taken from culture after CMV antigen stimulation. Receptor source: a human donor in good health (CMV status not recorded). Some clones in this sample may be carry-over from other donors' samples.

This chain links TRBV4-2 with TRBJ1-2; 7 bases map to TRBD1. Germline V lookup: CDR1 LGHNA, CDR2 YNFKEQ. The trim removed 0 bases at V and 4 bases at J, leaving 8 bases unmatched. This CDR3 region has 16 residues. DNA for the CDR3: TGTGCCAGCAGCCAAGACGCTCTCAACAGGGGCTATGGCTACACCTTC. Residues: CASSQDALNRGYGYTF.

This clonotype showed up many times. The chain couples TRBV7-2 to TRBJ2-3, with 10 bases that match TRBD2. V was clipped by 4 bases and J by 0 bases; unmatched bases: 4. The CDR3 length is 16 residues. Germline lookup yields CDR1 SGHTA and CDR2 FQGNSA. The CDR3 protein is CASSYLAGASTDTQYF. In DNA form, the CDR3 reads TGTGCCAGCAGCTACCTAGCGGGAGCCAGCACAGATACGCAGTATTTT. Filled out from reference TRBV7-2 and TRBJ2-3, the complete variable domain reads GAGVSQSPSNKVTEKGKDVELRCDPISGHTALYWYRQSLGQGLEFLIYFQGNSAPDKSGLPSDRFSAERTGGSVSTLTIQRTQQEDSAVYLCASSYLAGASTDTQYFGPGTRLTVL.

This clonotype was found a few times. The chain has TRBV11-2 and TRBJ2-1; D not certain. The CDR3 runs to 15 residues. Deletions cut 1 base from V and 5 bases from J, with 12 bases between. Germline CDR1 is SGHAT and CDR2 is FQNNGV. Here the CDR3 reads CASSLGHLGNNEQFF. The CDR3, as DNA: TGTGCCAGCAGCTTAGGTCATCTGGGAAACAATGAGCAGTTCTTC.

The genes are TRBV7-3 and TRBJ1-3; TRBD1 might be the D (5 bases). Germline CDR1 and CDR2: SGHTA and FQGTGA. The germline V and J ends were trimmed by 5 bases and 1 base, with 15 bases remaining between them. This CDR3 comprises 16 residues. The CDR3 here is CASSPPVEGSGNTIYF. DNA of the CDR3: TGTGCCAGCAGCCCCCCCGTGGAGGGGTCTGGAAACACCATATATTTT.

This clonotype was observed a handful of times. CDR3 in amino acids: CASSAPTATELDEQFF. As DNA, the CDR3 is TGTGCCAGCAGTGCCCCGACAGCTACAGAGCTCGATGAGCAGTTCTTC. This chain connects TRBV27 to TRBJ2-1, with D maybe TRBD1 (5 bases). This CDR3 has 16 amino acids. V was clipped by 5 bases and J by 8 bases, with 22 bases between them. Germline loops: CDR1 MNHEY, CDR2 SMNVEV (reference sequence).

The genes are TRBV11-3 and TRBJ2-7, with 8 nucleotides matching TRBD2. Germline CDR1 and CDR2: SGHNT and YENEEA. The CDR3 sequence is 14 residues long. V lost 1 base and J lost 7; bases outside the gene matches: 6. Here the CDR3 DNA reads TGTGCCAGCAGCTTAGGCGGGGGGTCGAAAGAGCAGTACTTC. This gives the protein CASSLGGGSKEQYF.

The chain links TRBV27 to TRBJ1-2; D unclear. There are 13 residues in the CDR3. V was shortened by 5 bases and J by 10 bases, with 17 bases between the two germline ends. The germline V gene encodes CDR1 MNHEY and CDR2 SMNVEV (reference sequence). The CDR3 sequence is CASSGGLRHSYTF. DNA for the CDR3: TGTGCCAGCAGTGGCGGTTTAAGACATTCCTACACCTTC.

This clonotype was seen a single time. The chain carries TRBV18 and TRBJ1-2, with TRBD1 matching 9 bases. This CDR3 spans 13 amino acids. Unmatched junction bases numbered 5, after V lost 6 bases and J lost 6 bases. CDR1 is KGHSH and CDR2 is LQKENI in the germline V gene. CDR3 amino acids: CASSSGQGDGYTF. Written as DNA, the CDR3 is TGTGCCAGCTCGTCGGGACAGGGAGATGGCTACACCTTC. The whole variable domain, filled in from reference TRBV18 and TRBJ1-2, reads NAGVMQNPRHLVRRRGQEARLRCSPMKGHSHVYWYRQLPEEGLKFMVYLQKENIIDESGMPKERFSAEFPKEGPSILRIQQVVRGDSAAYFCASSSGQGDGYTFGSGTRLTVV.

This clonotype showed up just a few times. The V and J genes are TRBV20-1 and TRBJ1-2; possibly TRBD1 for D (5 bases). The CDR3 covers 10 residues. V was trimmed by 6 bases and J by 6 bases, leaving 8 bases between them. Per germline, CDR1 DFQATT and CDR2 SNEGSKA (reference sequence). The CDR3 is CSAGTNGYTF. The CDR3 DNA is TGCAGTGCAGGGACGAATGGCTACACCTTC.

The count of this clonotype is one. The CDR3 bases are TGCGCCAGCAGCCTTGATCCCACGAACACCGGGGAGCTGTTTTTT. This codes for CASSLDPTNTGELFF. The gene calls are TRBV5-1 and TRBJ2-2; no firm D call. The germline V gene encodes CDR1 SGHRS and CDR2 YFSETQ. V gave up 4 bases and J gave up 0 bases, with 10 bases separating them. The CDR3 is 15 residues long. Full variable domain (missing parts from reference TRBV5-1 and TRBJ2-2): KAGVTQTPRYLIKTRGQQVTLSCSPISGHRSVSWYQQTPGQGLQFLFEYFSETQRNKGNFPGRFSGRQFSNSRSEMNVSTLELGDSALYLCASSLDPTNTGELFFGEGSRLTVL.

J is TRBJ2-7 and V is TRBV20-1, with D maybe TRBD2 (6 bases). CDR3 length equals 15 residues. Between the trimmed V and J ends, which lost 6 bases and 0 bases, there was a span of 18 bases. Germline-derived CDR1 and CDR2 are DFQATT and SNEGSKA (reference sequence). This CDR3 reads CSARILAPSSYEQYF. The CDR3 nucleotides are TGCAGTGCGAGGATCCTAGCGCCCAGCTCCTACGAGCAGTACTTC.

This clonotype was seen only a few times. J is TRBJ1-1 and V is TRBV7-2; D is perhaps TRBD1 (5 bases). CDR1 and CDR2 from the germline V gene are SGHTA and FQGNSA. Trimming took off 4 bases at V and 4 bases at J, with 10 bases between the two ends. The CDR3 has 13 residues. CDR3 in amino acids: CASSSGFGTEAFF. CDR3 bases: TGTGCCAGCAGCTCAGGGTTCGGCACTGAAGCTTTCTTT.

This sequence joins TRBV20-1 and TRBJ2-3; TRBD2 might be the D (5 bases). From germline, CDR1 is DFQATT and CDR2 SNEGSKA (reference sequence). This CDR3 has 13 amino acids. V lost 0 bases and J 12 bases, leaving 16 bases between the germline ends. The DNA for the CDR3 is TGCAGTGCTAGAGAGGGCCCCGAACTAGGACAGTATTTT. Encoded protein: CSAREGPELGQYF.

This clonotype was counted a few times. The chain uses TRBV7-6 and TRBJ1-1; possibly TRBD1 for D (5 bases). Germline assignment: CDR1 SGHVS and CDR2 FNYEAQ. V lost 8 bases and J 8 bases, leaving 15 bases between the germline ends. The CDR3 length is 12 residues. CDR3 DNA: TGTGCCAGCGGGACGGGCCGAGGAGAAGCTTTCTTT. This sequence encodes CASGTGRGEAFF.

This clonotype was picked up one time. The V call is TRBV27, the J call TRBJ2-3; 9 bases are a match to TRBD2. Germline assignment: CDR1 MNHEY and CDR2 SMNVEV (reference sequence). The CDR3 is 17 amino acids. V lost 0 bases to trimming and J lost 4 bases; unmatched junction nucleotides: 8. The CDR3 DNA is TGTGCCAGCAGTTTATCGTGGCGGGAGGGCCGTGCAGATACGCAGTATTTT. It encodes CASSLSWREGRADTQYF.

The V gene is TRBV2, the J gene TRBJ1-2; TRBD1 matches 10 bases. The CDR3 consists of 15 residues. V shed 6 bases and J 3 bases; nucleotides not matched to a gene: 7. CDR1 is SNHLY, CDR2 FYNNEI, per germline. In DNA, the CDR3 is TGTGCCAGCAGGGCGGGACAGGGGCCCCACTATGGCTACACCTTC. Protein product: CASRAGQGPHYGYTF.

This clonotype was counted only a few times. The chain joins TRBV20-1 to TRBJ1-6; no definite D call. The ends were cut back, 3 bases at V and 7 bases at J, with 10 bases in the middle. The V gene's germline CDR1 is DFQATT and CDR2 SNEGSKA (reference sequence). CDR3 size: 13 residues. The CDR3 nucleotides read TGCAGTGCTAGTCAACAGATGAATTCACCCCTCCACTTT. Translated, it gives CSASQQMNSPLHF.

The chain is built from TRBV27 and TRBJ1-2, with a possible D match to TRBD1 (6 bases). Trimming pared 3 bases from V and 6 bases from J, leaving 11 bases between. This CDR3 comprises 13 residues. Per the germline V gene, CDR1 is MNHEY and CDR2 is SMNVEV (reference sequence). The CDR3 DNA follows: TGTGCCAGCAGTTTCTCGGGGGACAATGGCTACACCTTC. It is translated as CASSFSGDNGYTF.

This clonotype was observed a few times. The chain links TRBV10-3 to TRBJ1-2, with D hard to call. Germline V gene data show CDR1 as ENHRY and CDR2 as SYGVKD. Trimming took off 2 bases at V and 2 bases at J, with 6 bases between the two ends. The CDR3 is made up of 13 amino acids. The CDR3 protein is CAISERQNYGYTF. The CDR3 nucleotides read TGTGCCATCAGTGAGCGGCAGAACTATGGCTACACCTTC.

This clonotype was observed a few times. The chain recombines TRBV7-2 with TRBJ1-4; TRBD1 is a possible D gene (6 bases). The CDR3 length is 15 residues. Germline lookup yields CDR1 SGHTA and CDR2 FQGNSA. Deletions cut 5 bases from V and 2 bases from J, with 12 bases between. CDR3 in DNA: TGTGCCAGCAGCACCCCAGGGGTGACTAATGAAAAACTGTTTTTT. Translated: CASSTPGVTNEKLFF.

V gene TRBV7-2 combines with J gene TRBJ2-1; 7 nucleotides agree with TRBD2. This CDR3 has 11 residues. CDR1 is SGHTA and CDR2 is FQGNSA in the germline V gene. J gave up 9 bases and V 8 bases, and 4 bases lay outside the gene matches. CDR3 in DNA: TGTGCCAGCGGGGAGGGCGGTGAGCAGTTCTTC. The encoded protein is CASGEGGEQFF.

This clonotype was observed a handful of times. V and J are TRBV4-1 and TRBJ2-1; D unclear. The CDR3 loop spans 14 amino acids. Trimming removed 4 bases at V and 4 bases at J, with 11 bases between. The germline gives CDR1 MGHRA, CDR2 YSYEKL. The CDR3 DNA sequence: TGCGCCAGCAGCCCCGGTCGGGTTTACAATGAGCAGTTCTTC. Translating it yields CASSPGRVYNEQFF.

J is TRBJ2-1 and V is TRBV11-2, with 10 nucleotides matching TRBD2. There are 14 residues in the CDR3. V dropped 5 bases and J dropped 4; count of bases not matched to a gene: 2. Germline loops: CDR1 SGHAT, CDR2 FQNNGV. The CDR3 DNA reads TGTGCCAGCAGCGAGACTAGCGGGTACAATGAGCAGTTCTTC. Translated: CASSETSGYNEQFF.

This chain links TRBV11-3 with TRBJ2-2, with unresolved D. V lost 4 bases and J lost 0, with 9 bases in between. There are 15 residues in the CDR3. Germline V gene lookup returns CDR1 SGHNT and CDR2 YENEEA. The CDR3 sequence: CASSSRYTNTGELFF. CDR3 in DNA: TGTGCCAGCAGCTCCCGATACACGAACACCGGGGAGCTGTTTTTT.

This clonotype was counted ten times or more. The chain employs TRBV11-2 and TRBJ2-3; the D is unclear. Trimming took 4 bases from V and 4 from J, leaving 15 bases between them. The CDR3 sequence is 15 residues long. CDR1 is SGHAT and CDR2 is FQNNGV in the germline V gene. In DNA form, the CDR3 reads TGTGCCAGCAGCTCGTCCCCTGGGTGGCCAGATACGCAGTATTTT. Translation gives CASSSSPGWPDTQYF.

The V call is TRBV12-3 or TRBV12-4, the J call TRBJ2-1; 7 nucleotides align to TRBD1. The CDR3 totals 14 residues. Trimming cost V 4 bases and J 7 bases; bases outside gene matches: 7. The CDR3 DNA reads TGTGCCAGCAGTTCGGTTGGGACAGTAAATGAGCAGTTCTTC. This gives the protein CASSSVGTVNEQFF.

In DNA, the CDR3 is TGTGCCACCCCGGGAGACCGGGGACTCATGTCAGATACGCAGTATTTT. Protein sequence: CATPGDRGLMSDTQYF. This chain uses TRBV5-4 with TRBJ2-3; D might be TRBD2 (6 bases). Germline V gene sequence: CDR1 SGHNT, CDR2 YYREEE (reference sequence). V lost 9 bases and J lost 4, with 24 bases in between. The length of the CDR3 is 16 residues.

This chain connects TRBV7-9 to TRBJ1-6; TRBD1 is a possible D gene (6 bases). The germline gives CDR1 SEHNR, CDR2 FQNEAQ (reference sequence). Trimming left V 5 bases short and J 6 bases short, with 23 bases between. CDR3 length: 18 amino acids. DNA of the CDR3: TGTGCCAGCAGCCCACCAAGCAAGGGGGGCAGGGGTAATTCACCCCTCCACTTT. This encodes CASSPPSKGGRGNSPLHF. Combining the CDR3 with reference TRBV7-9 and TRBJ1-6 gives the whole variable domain DTGVSQNPRHKITKRGQNVTFRCDPISEHNRLYWYRQTLGQGPEFLTYFQNEAQLEKSRLLSDRFSAERPKGSFSTLEIQRTEQGDSAMYLCASSPPSKGGRGNSPLHFGNGTRLTVT.